The 25 T cell receptor beta chains below all came from one sample that was sequenced in a study of shared clonotypes between healthy human individuals. In the naive CD8 group, cells lacked CD45RO and were positively selected for CCR7, so terminally differentiated effector memory CD45RA+ cells were left out. Some clones are missing from TCRdb's copy, which holds only in-frame ones; the method was immunoSEQ multiplex PCR. This table has a few million clones, over 85% appearing once. Specimen: naive CD8+ T cells from PBMCs. The receptors come from a young man in good health. Some clones in this sample may be carry-over from other donors' samples.

The chain's CDR3 is CASSLTNIEQFF. CDR3 sequence (DNA): TGTGCCAGCAGCTTAACCAACATCGAGCAGTTCTTC. The rearrangement links TRBV13 to TRBJ2-1, with D unclear. CDR1 and CDR2 (germline): PRHDT, FYEKMQ (reference sequence). This CDR3 is 12 amino acids long. The V and J ends lost 2 bases and 10 bases respectively, with 9 bases between them.

This chain connects TRBV27 to TRBJ2-1; 7 bases map to TRBD2. The germline V gene encodes CDR1 MNHEY and CDR2 SMNVEV (reference sequence). The CDR3 has 12 residues. With 6 bases clipped from V and 5 bases from J, the junction kept 1 base outside the gene matches. The CDR3 region has the DNA TGTGCCAGCAGCGGACTAGACAATGAGCAGTTCTTC. This codes for CASSGLDNEQFF.

The chain links TRBV27 to TRBJ1-2; 10 positions agree with TRBD1. Unmatched junction bases numbered 10, after V lost 5 bases and J lost 4 bases. This CDR3 is built from 16 residues. CDR1 is MNHEY and CDR2 is SMNVEV in the germline V gene (reference sequence). The CDR3 sequence: CASSVSGQGLVYGYTF. CDR3 DNA sequence: TGTGCCAGCAGTGTCTCGGGACAGGGGCTTGTCTATGGCTACACCTTC.

The rearrangement links TRBV27 to TRBJ2-2; D not resolved. Germline loops: CDR1 MNHEY, CDR2 SMNVEV (reference sequence). CDR3 size: 13 residues. The V and J ends lost 1 base and 7 bases respectively, with 7 bases between them. The CDR3 nucleotides are TGTGCCAGCAGTTTATGGGGTCTCGGGGAGCTGTTTTTT. Its protein product is CASSLWGLGELFF.

The chain recombines TRBV28 with TRBJ2-5, with a possible D match to TRBD2 (5 bases). CDR1 is MDHEN, CDR2 SYDVKM, per germline. There are 16 residues in the CDR3. V was cut by 1 base and J by 5 bases, with 17 bases left in between. In nucleotides, the CDR3 is TGTGCCAGCAGTTTATTTCCCCTCGGGGTTGGGGAGACCCAGTACTTC. It yields the protein CASSLFPLGVGETQYF.

Remarks on this clone: Other DNA sequences in this sample translate to the same CDR3. The chain has TRBV27 and TRBJ2-7; D may be TRBD1 or TRBD2 (5 bases each). V lost 5 bases and J lost 2, with 10 bases in between. In germline, CDR1 is MNHEY, CDR2 SMNVEV (reference sequence). The length of the CDR3 is 13 residues. This CDR3 is CASSLRGPYEQYF. CDR3 bases: TGTGCCAGCAGTCTGAGGGGACCCTACGAGCAGTACTTC.

V is TRBV27 and J is TRBJ2-7; D unresolved. The V gene lost 3 bases and the J gene lost 8 bases, with 11 bases spanning the gap. This CDR3 is built from 12 residues. CDR1 and CDR2 (germline): MNHEY, SMNVEV (reference sequence). CDR3 loop: CASSLGRQKQYF. CDR3 DNA sequence: TGTGCCAGCAGTTTGGGCAGGCAAAAGCAGTACTTC.

The chain joins TRBV7-6 to TRBJ2-3; D not certain. The V gene's germline CDR1 is SGHVS and CDR2 FNYEAQ. V was cut by 6 bases and J by 2 bases, with 12 bases left in between. The CDR3 extends over 14 amino acids. The CDR3 sequence is CASSPIAYTDTQYF. In DNA form, the CDR3 reads TGTGCCAGCAGTCCAATCGCGTACACAGATACGCAGTATTTT.

This clone was counted once. The chain combines TRBV30 with TRBJ1-3; D not certain. This CDR3 is 15 amino acids long. Trimming shortened V by 4 bases and J by 0 bases, and 13 bases separated the two germline ends. In germline, CDR1 is GTSNPN, CDR2 SVGIG (reference sequence). CDR3 sequence: CAWNHWESSGNTIYF. In DNA form, the CDR3 reads TGTGCCTGGAACCACTGGGAGAGCTCTGGAAACACCATATATTTT.

In nucleotides, the CDR3 is TGTGCCAGCAGTTACAACCGCTGGAAGATGGAAGAGACCCAGTACTTC. Translated, it gives CASSYNRWKMEETQYF. The V gene is TRBV2, the J gene TRBJ2-5, with D unresolved. Germline-derived CDR1 and CDR2 are SNHLY and FYNNEI. V was clipped by 5 bases and J by 3 bases, with 19 bases between them. The CDR3 is 16 residues long.

CDR3 residues: CASRAPLAGVREQYF. In nucleotides, the CDR3 is TGTGCCAGCAGAGCCCCACTAGCGGGAGTCCGGGAGCAGTACTTC. The chain couples TRBV28 to TRBJ2-7; 11 nucleotides match TRBD2. V lost 6 bases, J lost 7 bases, and 11 bases stayed unmatched. The germline V gene has CDR1 MDHEN and CDR2 SYDVKM. This CDR3 spans 15 amino acids.

The chain is built from TRBV28 and TRBJ2-2; no clear D gene. Trimming left V 7 bases short and J 2 bases short, with 5 bases between. The CDR3 sequence is 12 residues long. Germline V CDR1 and CDR2: MDHEN, SYDVKM. CDR3 bases: TGTGCCAGCAAATCTAACACCGGGGAGCTGTTTTTT. Protein: CASKSNTGELFF.

This chain uses TRBV28 with TRBJ2-3, with TRBD1 identical over 7 bases. CDR1 is MDHEN and CDR2 is SYDVKM in the germline V gene. The junction had 8 bases not matched to a gene; V was cut back by 3 bases and J by 2 bases. The CDR3 has 16 residues. The CDR3 reads CASSFLGQPFTDTQYF. The CDR3 DNA reads TGTGCCAGCAGTTTCTTGGGACAGCCGTTCACAGATACGCAGTATTTT.

V gene TRBV5-6 combines with J gene TRBJ1-1; 7 bases align to TRBD1. Per the germline V gene, CDR1 is SGHDT and CDR2 is YYEEEE. J gave up 9 bases and V 2 bases, and 1 base lay outside the gene matches. The CDR3 extends over 11 amino acids. CDR3 sequence: CASSLQGKAFF. In nucleotides, the CDR3 is TGTGCCAGCAGCTTACAGGGGAAAGCTTTCTTT.

The V gene is TRBV7-9, the J gene TRBJ2-7; 7 nucleotides agree with TRBD2. J gave up 5 bases and V 5 bases, and 9 bases lay outside the gene matches. The CDR3 covers 14 residues. Per the germline V gene, CDR1 is SEHNR and CDR2 is FQNEAQ (reference sequence). The CDR3: CASSTGEGQNEQYF. The CDR3 nucleotides are TGTGCCAGCAGCACTGGGGAGGGCCAGAACGAGCAGTACTTC.

The V gene is TRBV4-1, the J gene TRBJ2-7; 8 bases line up with TRBD1. This CDR3 comprises 16 residues. The germline V gene encodes CDR1 MGHRA and CDR2 YSYEKL. V dropped 0 bases and J dropped 3; count of bases not matched to a gene: 7. CDR3 region: CASSQDFETGVYEQYF. The CDR3 bases are TGCGCCAGCAGCCAAGATTTCGAGACAGGGGTCTACGAGCAGTACTTC.

This chain links TRBV25-1 with TRBJ1-5; no firm D call. Germline V gives CDR1 MGHDK, CDR2 SYGVNS. This CDR3 has 14 residues. Trimming stripped 1 base from V and 0 bases from J, with 4 bases between. This chain's CDR3 is CASSESDSNQPQHF. CDR3 sequence (DNA): TGTGCCAGCAGTGAATCCGATAGCAATCAGCCCCAGCATTTT.

J is TRBJ2-1 and V is TRBV19; 8 bases fit TRBD2. The germline V gene has CDR1 LNHDA and CDR2 SQIVND (reference sequence). Trimming at V came to 4 bases and at J to 9 bases, leaving 14 bases not matched to a gene. The CDR3 extends over 16 amino acids. The CDR3, as DNA: TGTGCCAGTAGTACGCCGGGACTAGTTCATCTTCCTGAGCAGTTCTTC. This gives the protein CASSTPGLVHLPEQFF.

This clone was seen a single time. This chain joins TRBV7-2 and TRBJ1-1; D is unresolved. CDR3 length equals 12 residues. Germline-derived CDR1 and CDR2 are SGHTA and FQGNSA. Trimming pared 5 bases from V and 6 bases from J, leaving 10 bases between. CDR3 residues: CASSAGFSEAFF. CDR3 DNA sequence: TGTGCCAGCAGCGCCGGGTTCTCTGAAGCTTTCTTT.

The chain combines TRBV18 with TRBJ2-7; 12 positions match TRBD2. J lost 0 bases, V lost 6 bases, and 3 bases had no gene match. The CDR3 spans 15 residues. Per germline, CDR1 KGHSH and CDR2 LQKENI. The CDR3 coding sequence is TGTGCCAGCTCGTGGACTAGCGGGATCTCCTACGAGCAGTACTTC. Translation gives CASSWTSGISYEQYF.

The chain links TRBV19 to TRBJ1-1, with TRBD1 matching 8 bases. This CDR3 is 13 amino acids long. Germline V gene data show CDR1 as LNHDA and CDR2 as SQIVND (reference sequence). J was trimmed by 5 bases and V by 9 bases; bases with no gene match: 8. CDR3 bases: TGTGCCAGCGAAAGGACAGGGAAAACTGAAGCTTTCTTT. Translating gives CASERTGKTEAFF.

The chain has TRBV9 and TRBJ2-1; weak D call: TRBD2 (5 bases). Trimming shortened V by 3 bases and J by 0 bases, and 10 bases separated the two germline ends. The CDR3 has 15 residues. The germline CDR1 and CDR2 sequences are SGDLS and YYNGEE. CDR3 in amino acids: CASSAAASSYNEQFF. In DNA form, the CDR3 reads TGTGCCAGCAGCGCAGCGGCGAGCTCCTACAATGAGCAGTTCTTC.

The chain employs TRBV6-6 and TRBJ2-3; 12 positions agree with TRBD1. The CDR3 contains 16 residues. Germline CDR1 is MNHNY and CDR2 is SVGAGI (reference sequence). The trim removed 4 bases at V and 5 bases at J, leaving 7 bases unmatched. The CDR3 protein is CASSWGTGGIGDTQYF. CDR3 sequence (DNA): TGTGCCAGCAGTTGGGGGACAGGGGGCATTGGAGATACGCAGTATTTT.

To note about this clone: A much larger clone differs from this one at a single base, so this may be a read error. At the DNA level, this CDR3 is encoded by other sequences in the same sample as well. The chain links TRBV27 to TRBJ2-7; D remains ambiguous. There are 13 residues in the CDR3. V lost 2 bases and J lost 3, with 8 bases in between. Per the germline V gene, CDR1 is MNHEY and CDR2 is SMNVEV (reference sequence). CDR3 protein: CASSLGQYYEQYF. As DNA, the CDR3 is TGTGCCAGCAGTTTAGGGCAGTACTACGAGCAGTACTTC.

The V call is TRBV11-2, the J call TRBJ2-7; D remains unclear. The germline gives CDR1 SGHAT, CDR2 FQNNGV. Trimming stripped 1 base from V and 2 bases from J, with 9 bases between. CDR3 length: 14 residues. The CDR3 DNA reads TGTGCCAGCAGCTTAGTGTTACTACCCTACGAGCAGTACTTC. Its translation is CASSLVLLPYEQYF.